This T cell receptor (beta chain) originates from a study of cytomegalovirus exposure and HLA in healthy donors. The overall study: From donors who were HLA-typed, an early data release held around 80 million unique TCRs.

Donors showed nominal health when sampled, although they likely had unrecorded immune exposures. Both 60 Vbeta primers and 13 Jbeta primers went into the PCR. Repertoires were generated with immunoSEQ multiplex PCR, while TCRdb's copy carries only in-frame clones and drops some. The repertoire consists of approximately 120,000 clones, with about two thirds occurring once and the leading ten covering approximately 4.3%. Study results and caveats: In a later analysis, at a false discovery rate of 0.05, 16,951 TCR beta sequences were associated with HLA alleles. Later genetic work tied a missense DCLRE1C variant to beta-chain V and J trimming.

Note on this clone: Its antigen remains unknown.

Sequencing was done on a sample of PBMCs. The TCR comes from a man aged 60-69 years in good health and CMV-seropositive.

The CDR3 bases are TGTGCCAGCAGCTTAGCACAGGGTAGTGGAAACACCATATATTTT. Its translation: CASSLAQGSGNTIYF. V usage is TRBV7-9 and J usage is TRBJ1-3, with D possibly matching TRBD1 (6 bases). The germline V gene encodes CDR1 SEHNR and CDR2 FQNEAQ (reference sequence). The CDR3 sequence is 15 residues long. V was clipped by 0 bases and J by 3 bases, with 9 bases between them.